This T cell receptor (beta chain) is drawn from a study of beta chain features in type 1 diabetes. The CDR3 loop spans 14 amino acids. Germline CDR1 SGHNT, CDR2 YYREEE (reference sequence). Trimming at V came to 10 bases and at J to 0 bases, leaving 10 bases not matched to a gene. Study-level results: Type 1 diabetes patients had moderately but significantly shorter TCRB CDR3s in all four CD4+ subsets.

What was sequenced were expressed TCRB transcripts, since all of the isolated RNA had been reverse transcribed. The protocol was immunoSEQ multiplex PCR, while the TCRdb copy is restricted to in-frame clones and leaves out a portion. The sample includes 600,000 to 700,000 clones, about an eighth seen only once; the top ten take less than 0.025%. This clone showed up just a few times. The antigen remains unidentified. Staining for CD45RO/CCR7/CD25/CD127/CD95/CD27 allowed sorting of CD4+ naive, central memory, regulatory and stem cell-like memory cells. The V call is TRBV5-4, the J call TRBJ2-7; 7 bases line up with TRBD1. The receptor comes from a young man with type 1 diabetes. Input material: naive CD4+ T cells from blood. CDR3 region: CAVSFRDSSYEQYF. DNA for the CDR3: TGTGCCGTCTCCTTCCGGGACAGCTCCTACGAGCAGTACTTC.